The 21 T cell receptor beta chains in this list originate from one sample, sequenced in a study of blood T cells in healthy people across ages. Alongside a J-beta primer mix, a sample-barcoded 5' primer served in a second PCR lasting about 7 to 11 cycles. Each CDR3 protein gets one entry after TCRdb re-called the 5' RACE reads with MiXCR. This table has around 1.7 million distinct CDR3 sequences, roughly 27% appearing once. What was sequenced was blood. All receptors come from a woman aged 25 to 39 in good health.

A remark on this clonotype: At one of its ends the junction is not consistent with the germline gene, which may arise from a read error. This chain uses TRBV6-2 or TRBV6-3 with TRBJ2-5; unclear D gene. The CDR3 covers 13 residues. In germline, CDR1 is MNHEY, CDR2 SVGEGT. This CDR3 reads CVSSSRCQETQYF. The CDR3 coding sequence is TGTGTCAGCAGTTCGCGGTGTCAAGAGACCCAGTACTTC.

In its sample, this clonotype was seen a few times. This chain connects TRBV20-1 to TRBJ2-2; 10 bases agree with TRBD2. The CDR3 runs to 16 residues. Germline CDR1 is DFQATT and CDR2 is SNEGSKA (reference sequence). Trimming removed 0 bases from V and 6 bases from J; junction bases left unmatched: 7. The CDR3 coding sequence is TGCAGTGCTAGAGATCCCAGCGGGGGGGCTGCCGGGGAGCTGTTTTTT. It yields the protein CSARDPSGGAAGELFF.

This clonotype was found many times. The V gene is TRBV29-1, the J gene TRBJ1-1; D gene uncertain. CDR1 is SQVTM and CDR2 is ANQGSEA in the germline V gene. The ends were cut back, 2 bases at V and 1 base at J, with 11 bases in the middle. The CDR3 is made up of 14 amino acids. CDR3 region: CSVEWRHSNTEAFF. CDR3 nucleotide sequence: TGCAGCGTTGAATGGAGGCACTCGAACACTGAAGCTTTCTTT. The complete variable domain, with remaining parts taken from reference TRBV29-1 and TRBJ1-1, reads SAVISQKPSRDICQRGTSLTIQCQVDSQVTMMFWYRQQPGQSLTLIATANQGSEATYESGFVIDKFPISRPNLTFSTLTVSNMSPEDSSIYLCSVEWRHSNTEAFFGQGTRLTVV.

The table lists this clonotype with a few counts. This chain connects TRBV6-2 or TRBV6-3 to TRBJ2-5, with a tentative D call TRBD2 (7 bases). Germline V gene data show CDR1 as MNHEY and CDR2 as SVGEGT. The V gene lost 2 bases and the J gene lost 1 base, with 14 bases spanning the gap. The CDR3 totals 16 residues. The CDR3 sequence: CASSYQAGALQETQYF. The CDR3 nucleotides read TGTGCCAGCAGTTACCAGGCGGGGGCCCTCCAAGAGACCCAGTACTTC.

J is TRBJ2-2 and V is TRBV2, with D possibly TRBD2 on 5 matching bases. Germline V gene lookup returns CDR1 SNHLY and CDR2 FYNNEI. Trimming shortened V by 5 bases and J by 0 bases, and 10 bases separated the two germline ends. CDR3 length equals 15 residues. CDR3 bases: TGTGCCAGCAGTCGTGGAGGATCGAACACCGGGGAGCTGTTTTTT. Amino acids: CASSRGGSNTGELFF.

This chain links TRBV12-3 or TRBV12-4 with TRBJ1-6; D gene uncertain. This CDR3 is 15 amino acids long. Trimming shortened V by 5 bases and J by 7 bases, and 15 bases separated the two germline ends. The CDR3 protein is CASSPTDGLNSPLHF. DNA of the CDR3: TGTGCCAGCAGTCCCACGGACGGTTTAAATTCACCCCTCCACTTT.

In this sample, this clonotype turned up a few times. An end of the junction differs from the germline gene, which may be a read error. This rearrangement joins TRBV4-3 to TRBJ2-1, with 13 bases aligning to TRBD2. The CDR3 spans 18 residues. Looked up from germline, CDR1 is LGHNA and CDR2 is YSLEER. CDR3 DNA: TGCGCCAGCAGCCAAGATCGGACTAGCGGGAGACCATACAATGAGCGGTTCTTC. This gives the protein CASSQDRTSGRPYNERFF.

The chain is built from TRBV2 and TRBJ2-1; no reliable D call. The V gene lost 10 bases and the J gene lost 2 bases, with 15 bases spanning the gap. Per germline, CDR1 SNHLY and CDR2 FYNNEI. There are 14 residues in the CDR3. The chain's CDR3 is CATTRLETYNEQFF. For the CDR3, the DNA is TGTGCCACAACTCGACTGGAGACCTACAATGAGCAGTTCTTC.

The V gene is TRBV7-2, the J gene TRBJ1-5; D is uncertain. V was shortened by 2 bases and J by 7 bases, with 9 bases between the two germline ends. The germline V gene encodes CDR1 SGHTA and CDR2 FQGNSA. CDR3 length: 13 amino acids. DNA of the CDR3: TGTGCCAGCAGCTTAATTCGAGAACAGCCCCAGCATTTT. The encoded protein is CASSLIREQPQHF.

With regard to this clonotype: A read error may be the cause here, since a much bigger clone is one base away. This chain connects TRBV29-1 to TRBJ2-1; 11 bases match TRBD1. Germline V gene lookup returns CDR1 SQVTM and CDR2 ANQGSEA. The CDR3 spans 13 residues. The CDR3, as DNA: TGCAGGGCCGGACAGGGGGCAGGTAATGAGCAGTTCTTC. Translated, it gives CRAGQGAGNEQFF.

This clonotype has more than one count but fewer than ten. This chain connects TRBV5-1 to TRBJ2-3, with no clear D. The germline V and J ends were trimmed by 1 base and 2 bases, with 8 bases remaining between them. This CDR3 spans 14 amino acids. The germline gives CDR1 SGHRS, CDR2 YFSETQ. CDR3 loop: CASSLLENTDTQYF. The CDR3 bases are TGCGCCAGCAGCTTGCTGGAAAACACAGATACGCAGTATTTT.

V is TRBV7-2 and J is TRBJ2-4; TRBD1 or TRBD2 may be the D gene (6 bases each). Near its end, the DNA agrees better with TRBJ2-7, so the J call may be wrong. The germline gives CDR1 SGHTA, CDR2 FQGNSA. The CDR3 spans 17 residues. As DNA, the CDR3 is TGTGCCAGCAGCTTAGGGGGGGCGGGGACGGATGGATACGAGCAGTACTTC. Translation gives CASSLGGAGTDGYEQYF.

This clonotype was seen only a few times. The CDR3: CASSFGVGGETQYF. DNA of the CDR3: TGTGCCAGCAGTTTTGGGGTGGGGGGAGAGACCCAGTACTTC. The chain employs TRBV27 and TRBJ2-5; a possible D gene is TRBD2 (6 bases). CDR3 length: 14 amino acids. CDR1 MNHEY and CDR2 SMNVEV come from the germline V gene (reference sequence). V was cut by 3 bases and J by 4 bases, with 12 bases left in between.

As concerns this clonotype: One end of the junction fails to match germline, which may point to a read error. V gene TRBV3-1 combines with J gene TRBJ2-4, with 7 positions matching TRBD1. This CDR3 comprises 11 residues. Germline lookup yields CDR1 LGHDT and CDR2 YNNKEL (reference sequence). The CDR3, as DNA: TGTGCCGGCAGCCATGGGACAGTTCAGTACTTC. Amino acids: CAGSHGTVQYF.

The gene calls are TRBV6-1 and TRBJ1-2; D is ambiguous. Trimming cost V 2 bases and J 5 bases, with 9 bases left between them. The CDR3 length is 13 residues. Germline assignment: CDR1 MNHNS and CDR2 SASEGT. The DNA of the CDR3 is TGTGCCAGCAGTGAATCCAGGAAATATGGCTACACCTTC. Translation: CASSESRKYGYTF.

As regards this clonotype: A read error may produce the germline difference seen at one junction end. This sequence joins TRBV24-1 and TRBJ2-7, with TRBD2 matching 12 bases. The germline V gene encodes CDR1 KGHDR and CDR2 SFDVKD. This CDR3 comprises 18 residues. The CDR3 DNA follows: TGTGCCATCAGTGATACTCCGGGGACTAGCGGGTTCACCTACGAGCAGTACTTC. Translating gives CAISDTPGTSGFTYEQYF.

There are a few counts of this clonotype. This chain uses TRBV20-1 with TRBJ1-2; TRBD1 might be the D (6 bases). Trimming cost V 4 bases and J 4 bases, with 16 bases left between them. The CDR3 is made up of 14 amino acids. Germline CDR1 reads DFQATT; CDR2 reads SNEGSKA (reference sequence). The CDR3 DNA reads as TGCAGTGCTATAGTTGCAGGGGCCATCTATGGCTACACCTTC. Encoded protein: CSAIVAGAIYGYTF.

The gene calls are TRBV20-1 and TRBJ2-5; D might be TRBD2 (6 bases). Germline CDR1 reads DFQATT; CDR2 reads SNEGSKA (reference sequence). The CDR3 has 12 amino acids. V dropped 3 bases and J dropped 4 bases, with 9 bases sitting between them. The CDR3 loop reads CSASKEGETQYF. In DNA form, the CDR3 reads TGCAGTGCTAGTAAGGAGGGAGAGACCCAGTACTTC.

In its sample, this clonotype was seen a few times. The gene calls are TRBV7-2 and TRBJ2-5; 10 positions match TRBD2. The V gene's germline CDR1 is SGHTA and CDR2 FQGNSA. CDR3 size: 15 residues. The junction had 7 bases not matched to a gene; V was cut back by 4 bases and J by 5 bases. In DNA form, the CDR3 reads TGTGCCAGCAGCTATCAGGGACTAGCGAGCGAGACCCAGTACTTC. This translates into CASSYQGLASETQYF. Looking up the rest from reference TRBV7-2 and TRBJ2-5 gives the full variable domain: GAGVSQSPSNKVTEKGKDVELRCDPISGHTALYWYRQSLGQGLEFLIYFQGNSAPDKSGLPSDRFSAERTGGSVSTLTIQRTQQEDSAVYLCASSYQGLASETQYFGPGTRLLVL.

This clonotype was observed at least ten times. The chain recombines TRBV28 with TRBJ2-7, with D perhaps TRBD1 (5 bases). From germline, CDR1 is MDHEN and CDR2 SYDVKM. CDR3 size: 14 residues. V lost 3 bases to trimming and J lost 6 bases, with 15 bases between them. The CDR3 nucleotides read TGTGCCAGCAGTTTCCCAGCCGGTGGGGCCGAGCAGTACTTC. Its protein product is CASSFPAGGAEQYF.

Details on this clonotype: The conserved closing phenylalanine or tryptophan is absent in this CDR3, likely reflecting a read error. The rearrangement uses TRBV10-3 and TRBJ1-2, with D possibly being TRBD1 (5 bases). The CDR3 contains 14 residues. V was pared by 7 bases and J by 0 bases, with 12 bases between. Germline CDR1 reads ENHRY; CDR2 reads SYGVKD. The CDR3 protein is CAIKSTATNYGYTV. CDR3 DNA sequence: TGTGCCATCAAATCGACAGCCACTAACTATGGCTACACCGTC.